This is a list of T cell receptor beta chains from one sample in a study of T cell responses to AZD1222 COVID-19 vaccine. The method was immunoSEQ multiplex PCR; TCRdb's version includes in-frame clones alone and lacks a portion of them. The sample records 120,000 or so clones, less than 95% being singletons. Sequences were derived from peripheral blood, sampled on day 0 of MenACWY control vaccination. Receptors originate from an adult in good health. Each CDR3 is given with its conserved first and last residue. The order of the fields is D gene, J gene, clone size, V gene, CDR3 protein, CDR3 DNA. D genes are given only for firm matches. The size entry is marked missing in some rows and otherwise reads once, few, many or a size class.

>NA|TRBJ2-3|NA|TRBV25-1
CASRDTDTQYF
TGTGCCAGCAGGGACACAGATACGCAGTATTTT
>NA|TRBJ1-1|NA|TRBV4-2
CASSQESGGGNTEAFF
TGTGCCAGCAGCCAAGAGTCGGGGGGTGGAAACACTGAAGCTTTCTTT
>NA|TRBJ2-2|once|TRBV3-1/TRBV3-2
CASSTNTGELFF
TGTGCCAGCAGCACGAACACCGGGGAGCTGTTTTTT
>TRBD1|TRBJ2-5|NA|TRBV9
CASSSNRGGLETQYF
TGTGCCAGCAGCTCCAACAGGGGTGGATTGGAGACCCAGTACTTC
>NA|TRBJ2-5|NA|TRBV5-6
CASSLELGQEETQYF
TGTGCCAGCAGCTTGGAGTTGGGGCAGGAAGAGACCCAGTACTTC
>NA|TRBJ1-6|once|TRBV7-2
CASRNPPSGSHSPLHF
TGTGCCAGCAGGAACCCCCCCTCAGGGTCCCATTCACCCCTCCACTTT
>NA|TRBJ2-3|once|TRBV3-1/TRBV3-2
CASSQRAQTDTQYF
TGTGCCAGCAGCCAAAGGGCACAAACAGATACGCAGTATTTT
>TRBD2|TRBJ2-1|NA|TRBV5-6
CASSLAGTYNEQFF
TGTGCCAGCAGTCTAGCGGGGACCTACAATGAGCAGTTCTTC
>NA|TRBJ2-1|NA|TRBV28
CASSRPRTSRANEQFF
TGTGCCAGCAGCCGCCCTAGGACCAGTCGTGCCAATGAGCAGTTCTTC
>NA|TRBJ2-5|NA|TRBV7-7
CASSRGQLTQETQYF
TGTGCCAGCAGCAGAGGACAGCTGACCCAAGAGACCCAGTACTTC
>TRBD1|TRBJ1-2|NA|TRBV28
CASRIWTGSGYTF
TGTGCCAGCAGGATTTGGACAGGGAGCGGCTACACCTTC
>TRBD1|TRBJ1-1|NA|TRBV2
CASSERRTGQGKAFF
TGTGCCAGCAGTGAAAGAAGGACAGGTCAAGGGAAAGCTTTCTTT
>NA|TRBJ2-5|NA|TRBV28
CATMRPTDRGQETQYF
TGTGCCACGATGAGGCCGACGGATCGGGGCCAAGAGACCCAGTACTTC
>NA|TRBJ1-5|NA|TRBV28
CASSSSLPNQPQHF
TGTGCCAGCAGTTCGAGTCTCCCCAATCAGCCCCAGCATTTT
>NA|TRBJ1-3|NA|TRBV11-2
CASSGGGRATGNTIYF
TGTGCCAGCAGCGGAGGCGGCAGGGCCACTGGAAACACCATATATTTT
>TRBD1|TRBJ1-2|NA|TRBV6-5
CASSYSIGQGASYTF
TGTGCCAGCAGTTACTCGATAGGACAGGGGGCCAGCTACACCTTC
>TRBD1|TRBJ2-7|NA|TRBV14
CASSLLRTGDTEQYF
TGTGCCAGCAGCCTACTCCGGACAGGGGACACCGAGCAGTACTTC
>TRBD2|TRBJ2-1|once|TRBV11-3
CASSTRTSGGVSYNEQFF
TGTGCCAGCAGCACTCGGACTAGCGGGGGGGTCTCCTACAATGAGCAGTTCTTC
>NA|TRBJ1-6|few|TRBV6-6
CASSRAGRRSYNSPLHF
TGTGCCAGCAGTCGGGCAGGGAGGAGGTCCTATAATTCACCCCTCCACTTT
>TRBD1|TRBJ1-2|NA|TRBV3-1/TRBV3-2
CASSQDIYGTGSFWGYTF
TGTGCCAGCAGCCAAGATATCTATGGGACAGGATCCTTTTGGGGCTACACCTTC
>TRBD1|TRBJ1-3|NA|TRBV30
CAWRQGAYGNTIYF
TGTGCCTGGAGACAGGGGGCATACGGAAACACCATATATTTT
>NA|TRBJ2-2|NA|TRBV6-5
CASKRDFANTGELFF
TGTGCCAGCAAACGGGACTTCGCGAACACCGGGGAGCTGTTTTTT
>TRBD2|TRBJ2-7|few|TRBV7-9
CASSNGLAGANSHEQYF
TGTGCCAGCAGCAACGGACTAGCGGGAGCGAATTCCCACGAGCAGTACTTC
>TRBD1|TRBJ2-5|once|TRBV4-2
CASSHATGTEQETQYF
TGTGCCAGCAGCCACGCAACCGGGACAGAACAAGAGACCCAGTACTTC
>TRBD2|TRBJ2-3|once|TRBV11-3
CASSLRGDGTDTQYF
TGTGCCAGCAGCCTCCGGGGGGATGGGACAGATACGCAGTATTTT
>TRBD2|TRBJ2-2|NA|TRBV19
CASSIAGVNTGELFF
TGTGCCAGTAGTATTGCGGGGGTTAACACCGGGGAGCTGTTTTTT
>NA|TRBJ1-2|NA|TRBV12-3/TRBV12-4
CASSFGARGYTF
TGTGCCAGCAGTTTTGGGGCGCGTGGCTACACCTTC
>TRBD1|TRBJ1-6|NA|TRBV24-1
CATSDFSTGDSPLHF
TGTGCCACCAGTGATTTTAGTACAGGGGACTCACCCCTCCACTTT
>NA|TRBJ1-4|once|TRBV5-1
CASSLRAGPGSEKLFF
TGCGCCAGCAGCTTAAGGGCAGGGCCGGGGAGTGAAAAACTGTTTTTT
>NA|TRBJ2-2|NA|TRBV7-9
CASSRGASMDTGELFF
TGTGCCAGCAGCAGAGGGGCCTCGATGGACACCGGGGAGCTGTTTTTT
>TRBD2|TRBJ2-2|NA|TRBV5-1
CASSFSGGGPGELFF
TGCGCCAGCAGCTTCTCCGGGGGAGGGCCCGGGGAGCTGTTTTTT
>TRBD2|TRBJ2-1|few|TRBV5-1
CASSTKRELDEQFF
TGCGCCAGCAGCACCAAGCGGGAGTTGGATGAGCAGTTCTTC